The 19 T cell receptor beta chains reported below all come from one sample, sequenced in a study of shared clonotypes between healthy human individuals. Sequenced by immunoSEQ multiplex PCR; TCRdb stores in-frame clones only, minus some. The data show under 1,900,000 clones, approximately 98.5% seen once. Sequencing was done on a sample of naive CD4+ T cells sorted from blood. Documented subset: CD45RA+ positively selected. The receptors were gathered from a man aged 25-40 years in good health.

The V and J genes are TRBV5-4 and TRBJ2-7; D may be TRBD1 (5 bases). The germline V gene encodes CDR1 SGHNT and CDR2 YYREEE (reference sequence). The germline V and J ends were trimmed by 0 bases and 0 bases, with 13 bases remaining between them. The CDR3 contains 16 residues. CDR3 sequence (DNA): TGTGCCAGCAGCTTGGCCGCAGGGAAAAACTCCTACGAGCAGTACTTC. Its translation: CASSLAAGKNSYEQYF. Looking up the rest from reference TRBV5-4 and TRBJ2-7 gives the full variable domain: ETGVTQSPTHLIKTRGQQVTLRCSSQSGHNTVSWYQQALGQGPQFIFQYYREEENGRGNFPPRFSGLQFPNYSSELNVNALELDDSALYLCASSLAAGKNSYEQYFGPGTRLTVT.

The chain is built from TRBV19 and TRBJ2-7; TRBD2 matches at 13 bases. Trimming cost V 5 bases and J 2 bases; bases outside gene matches: 9. The CDR3 covers 17 residues. Germline V gene data show CDR1 as LNHDA and CDR2 as SQIVND (reference sequence). CDR3 nucleotides: TGTGCCAGTAGTTCACACAGGGGACTAGCGGGAACCTACGAGCAGTACTTC. Protein: CASSSHRGLAGTYEQYF.

CDR3 sequence reads: CASSPNQGSGELFF. CDR3 bases: TGTGCCAGCAGCCCCAACCAGGGATCCGGGGAGCTGTTTTTT. The gene calls are TRBV9 and TRBJ2-2, with D possibly being TRBD1 (5 bases). The germline gives CDR1 SGDLS, CDR2 YYNGEE. The CDR3 covers 14 residues. V lost 4 bases, J lost 6 bases, and 13 bases lay in between.

The chain is built from TRBV5-1 and TRBJ1-5, with a weak D call TRBD1 (6 bases). The CDR3 spans 13 residues. Trimming took 5 bases from V and 5 from J, leaving 11 bases between them. In germline, CDR1 is SGHRS, CDR2 YFSETQ. CDR3 in DNA: TGCGCCAGCAGGGGGGGCGAGGATCAGCCCCAGCATTTT. It yields the protein CASRGGEDQPQHF.

The chain uses TRBV10-3 and TRBJ1-2; no reliable D call. The CDR3 spans 14 residues. The germline V and J ends were trimmed by 2 bases and 1 base, with 8 bases remaining between them. Germline V gene data show CDR1 as ENHRY and CDR2 as SYGVKD. CDR3 region: CAISEGSNNYGYTF. The CDR3 DNA is TGTGCCATCAGTGAGGGCAGTAATAACTATGGCTACACCTTC.

The chain combines TRBV29-1 with TRBJ2-5; possibly TRBD2 for D (6 bases). CDR3 length: 12 residues. Germline V gene lookup returns CDR1 SQVTM and CDR2 ANQGSEA. CDR3: CTAMEGAETQYF. Here the CDR3 DNA reads TGCACCGCTATGGAGGGTGCAGAGACCCAGTACTTC.

The genes are TRBV7-9 and TRBJ1-5, with a possible D match to TRBD1 (6 bases). Germline values: CDR1 SEHNR, CDR2 FQNEAQ (reference sequence). V was shortened by 5 bases and J by 1 base, with 15 bases between the two germline ends. The CDR3 extends over 16 amino acids. The CDR3 sequence is CASSVSGGVSNQPQHF. The CDR3 DNA follows: TGTGCCAGCAGCGTGTCGGGGGGCGTAAGCAATCAGCCCCAGCATTTT.

The chain recombines TRBV11-3 with TRBJ2-7; 8 bases line up with TRBD2. This CDR3 region has 14 residues. V shed 5 bases, J shed 3 bases, and the junction held 6 bases outside the gene matches. CDR1 and CDR2 from the germline V gene are SGHNT and YENEEA. CDR3 sequence: CASSPGGGYYEQYF. CDR3 nucleotide sequence: TGTGCCAGCAGCCCCGGGGGGGGTTACTACGAGCAGTACTTC.

V gene TRBV28 combines with J gene TRBJ2-7, with 9 bases identical to TRBD1. The CDR3 loop spans 16 amino acids. The J segment lost 4 bases and the V segment lost 3 bases, leaving 10 bases of the junction unmatched. The germline gives CDR1 MDHEN, CDR2 SYDVKM. Here the CDR3 DNA reads TGTGCCAGCAGTTTCGCCCAACAGGGGGCTTTGTACGAGCAGTACTTC. Its protein is CASSFAQQGALYEQYF.

The V and J genes are TRBV5-4 and TRBJ2-1, with TRBD1 matching 8 bases. Looked up from germline, CDR1 is SGHNT and CDR2 is YYREEE (reference sequence). There are 16 residues in the CDR3. V lost 1 base and J lost 7; bases outside the gene matches: 10. In DNA form, the CDR3 reads TGTGCCAGCAGCTTGCCCCAGGGGGCCCGAATGAATGAGCAGTTCTTC. Amino acids: CASSLPQGARMNEQFF.

The J gene is TRBJ2-1, the V gene TRBV5-1; possibly TRBD2 for D (6 bases). Between the trimmed V and J ends, which lost 7 bases and 9 bases, there was a span of 23 bases. The CDR3 covers 15 residues. Germline V lookup: CDR1 SGHRS, CDR2 YFSETQ. The CDR3 protein is CASLAGQSGTGEQFF. The DNA for the CDR3 is TGCGCCAGCCTGGCCGGTCAGTCGGGGACTGGTGAGCAGTTCTTC.

The rearrangement links TRBV5-5 to TRBJ1-5, with unresolved D. The ends were cut back, 5 bases at V and 2 bases at J, with 11 bases in the middle. Germline V CDR1 and CDR2: SGHKS, YYEKEE (reference sequence). This CDR3 comprises 14 residues. The CDR3 coding sequence is TGTGCCAGCAGTCCCGGGGTCGGCAATCAGCCCCAGCATTTT. Translating it yields CASSPGVGNQPQHF.

Turning to this clone: The same CDR3 can be traced to other DNA sequences in this sample. V gene TRBV29-1 combines with J gene TRBJ2-2; 8 bases are a match to TRBD1. The germline CDR1 and CDR2 sequences are SQVTM and ANQGSEA. J lost 4 bases, V lost 6 bases, and 7 bases had no gene match. The CDR3 has 14 residues. The CDR3 region has the DNA TGCAGCGTCCCTGGACAGGGCTCCACCGGGGAGCTGTTTTTT. This codes for CSVPGQGSTGELFF.

The chain is built from TRBV7-2 and TRBJ2-1, with 8 bases matching TRBD2. Germline CDR1 reads SGHTA; CDR2 reads FQGNSA. V lost 0 bases and J lost 9; bases outside the gene matches: 22. The CDR3 runs 20 residues. The CDR3 DNA reads TGTGCCAGCAGCTTAGCGGTAGGGACAAACCGACTAGCGCTGGGGGTTGAGCAGTTCTTC. This codes for CASSLAVGTNRLALGVEQFF.

V gene TRBV7-8 combines with J gene TRBJ2-1, with TRBD1 matching 10 bases. Germline V gene sequence: CDR1 SGHVS, CDR2 FQNEAQ. The CDR3 covers 15 residues. V lost 5 bases to trimming and J lost 6 bases; unmatched junction nucleotides: 7. This CDR3 is CASSPPGQGINEQFF. Written as DNA, the CDR3 is TGTGCCAGCAGCCCCCCGGGACAGGGGATCAATGAGCAGTTCTTC.

The chain is built from TRBV9 and TRBJ2-7; D uncertain. This CDR3 comprises 15 residues. Germline V gene lookup returns CDR1 SGDLS and CDR2 YYNGEE. The V and J ends lost 1 base and 6 bases respectively, with 17 bases between them. The CDR3 nucleotides are TGTGCCAGCAGCGTAACCCTTGGCAGGAGTAGCGAGCAGTACTTC. Protein product: CASSVTLGRSSEQYF.

In this sample, this clone turned up once. The rearrangement links TRBV18 to TRBJ1-2, with unresolved D. CDR1 is KGHSH, CDR2 LQKENI, per germline. With 3 bases removed from V and 8 bases from J, the gap between germline ends came to 19 bases. The CDR3 contains 15 residues. The CDR3 bases are TGTGCCAGCTCACCTGTGGCCACCAGATCGACGGGCTACACCTTC. Translated: CASSPVATRSTGYTF.

This clone was detected once. This chain links TRBV6-5 with TRBJ1-1; D uncertain. The V gene's germline CDR1 is MNHEY and CDR2 SVGAGI. V was pared by 7 bases and J by 8 bases, with 11 bases between. The length of the CDR3 is 11 residues. The CDR3 DNA is TGTGCCAGCAAACGTTCATCGGAAGCTTTCTTT. This sequence encodes CASKRSSEAFF.

J is TRBJ2-7 and V is TRBV18; D gene ambiguous. Germline V gene lookup returns CDR1 KGHSH and CDR2 LQKENI. The CDR3 has 14 amino acids. Trimming pared 3 bases from V and 2 bases from J, leaving 11 bases between. The CDR3 DNA is TGTGCCAGCTCACCGTTGGTCCTACCCTACGAGCAGTACTTC. Translated, it gives CASSPLVLPYEQYF.